These 9 T cell receptor beta chains originate from one sample sequenced in a study of beta chain features in type 1 diabetes. All of the isolated RNA was reverse transcribed, so expressed TCRB transcripts were sequenced. The method was immunoSEQ multiplex PCR; TCRdb's version includes in-frame clones alone and lacks a portion of them. The sample contains 130,000 to 150,000 clones, about 44% of which appear only once. Sequences were obtained from Tregs from blood. The receptors here all came from a man younger than 30 in good health.

The chain is built from TRBV7-3 and TRBJ2-1; possible D gene TRBD2, 6 bases. V lost 5 bases and J lost 5, with 16 bases in between. CDR1 SGHTA and CDR2 FQGTGA come from the germline V gene. This CDR3 contains 15 residues. CDR3 loop: CASSDPGLQNNEQFF. CDR3 bases: TGTGCCAGCAGCGACCCGGGACTTCAGAACAATGAGCAGTTCTTC.

This rearrangement joins TRBV7-3 to TRBJ2-2; D is perhaps TRBD2 (5 bases). The CDR3 is made up of 16 amino acids. Trimming shortened V by 4 bases and J by 2 bases, and 14 bases separated the two germline ends. Germline lookup yields CDR1 SGHTA and CDR2 FQGTGA. DNA for the CDR3: TGTGCCAGCAGCTCACACCCCGGGGTTAACACCGGGGAGCTGTTTTTT. Protein: CASSSHPGVNTGELFF.

V and J are TRBV11-1 and TRBJ2-6; D is undetermined. This CDR3 is 15 amino acids long. Germline CDR1 and CDR2: SGHAT and FQDESV (reference sequence). Deletions cut 3 bases from V and 4 bases from J, with 10 bases between. The CDR3 spells CASSFTGPGANVLTF. The CDR3 DNA reads TGTGCCAGCAGCTTTACGGGTCCCGGGGCCAACGTCCTGACTTTC. Combining the CDR3 with reference TRBV11-1 and TRBJ2-6 gives the whole variable domain EAEVAQSPRYKITEKSQAVAFWCDPISGHATLYWYRQILGQGPELLVQFQDESVVDDSQLPKDRFSAERLKGVDSTLKIQPAELGDSAMYLCASSFTGPGANVLTFGAGSRLTVL.

The J gene is TRBJ2-7, the V gene TRBV19; D may be TRBD1 (6 bases). This CDR3 spans 13 amino acids. Trimming stripped 4 bases from V and 2 bases from J, with 9 bases between. The V gene's germline CDR1 is LNHDA and CDR2 SQIVND (reference sequence). The CDR3 DNA sequence: TGTGCCAGTAGTAGAACAGGGACCTACGAGCAGTACTTC. Translated, it gives CASSRTGTYEQYF.

This clone has a handful of counts. The chain links TRBV29-1 to TRBJ1-1; D remains ambiguous. V lost 5 bases to trimming and J lost 2 bases, with 6 bases between them. From germline, CDR1 is SQVTM and CDR2 ANQGSEA. The CDR3 runs 11 residues. CDR3 nucleotides: TGCAGCGTTCACTTCAACACTGAAGCTTTCTTT. Protein sequence: CSVHFNTEAFF.

This clone showed up just a few times. The chain recombines TRBV30 with TRBJ2-1, with TRBD2 matching 8 bases. This CDR3 contains 18 residues. Germline V gene sequence: CDR1 GTSNPN, CDR2 SVGIG (reference sequence). The trim removed 2 bases at V and 7 bases at J, leaving 19 bases unmatched. The CDR3 DNA sequence: TGTGCCTGGAGTCCCAGAGGCAGGTTTGCGGGGGGCACGAATGAGCAGTTCTTC. It codes for CAWSPRGRFAGGTNEQFF.

This sequence joins TRBV27 and TRBJ2-1; the D gene is possibly TRBD1 (5 bases). Germline V gene lookup returns CDR1 MNHEY and CDR2 SMNVEV (reference sequence). V lost 3 bases and J lost 8, with 11 bases in between. The CDR3 totals 13 residues. CDR3 DNA: TGTGCCAGCAGTTTTGGGCCCAGGGATGAGCAGTTCTTC. The encoded protein is CASSFGPRDEQFF.

The genes are TRBV27 and TRBJ1-2; a possible D gene is TRBD1 (5 bases). Trimming cost V 7 bases and J 6 bases, with 15 bases left between them. The CDR3 has 13 residues. Germline lookup yields CDR1 MNHEY and CDR2 SMNVEV (reference sequence). The CDR3 DNA reads as TGTGCCAGCAAGGCCCGGGGGGGGGATGGCTACACCTTC. Translation gives CASKARGGDGYTF.

The chain uses TRBV7-2 and TRBJ1-2; 9 bases agree with TRBD1. CDR1 and CDR2 from the germline V gene are SGHTA and FQGNSA. Germline trimming cut 5 bases from V and 3 bases from J; bases unmatched to any gene: 10. The CDR3 runs to 16 residues. CDR3 in amino acids: CASSRGWDRVDYGYTF. The CDR3 bases are TGTGCCAGCAGCCGCGGTTGGGACAGGGTAGACTATGGCTACACCTTC. The whole variable domain, remainder taken from reference TRBV7-2 and TRBJ1-2, is GAGVSQSPSNKVTEKGKDVELRCDPISGHTALYWYRQSLGQGLEFLIYFQGNSAPDKSGLPSDRFSAERTGGSVSTLTIQRTQQEDSAVYLCASSRGWDRVDYGYTFGSGTRLTVV.